A single count supports the clone carrying this TCR beta chain. The data were obtained in a study of cytomegalovirus exposure and HLA in healthy donors. The approximately 130-subject validation cohort, separate from the 666-subject first cohort, included the donors. Some clones are missing from TCRdb's copy, which holds only in-frame ones; the method was immunoSEQ multiplex PCR. Of 150,000 or so clones listed, around 83% were seen once; the top ten hold approximately 2%. This CDR3 is built from 17 residues. Germline V lookup: CDR1 SGDLS, CDR2 YYNGEE. J gave up 1 base and V 4 bases, and 9 bases lay outside the gene matches.

This TCR came from a human donor in good health. The rearrangement joins TRBV9 to TRBJ2-2, with TRBD2 matching over 8 bases. Sequenced sample: PBMCs. The CDR3 loop reads CASSLTASGLNTGELFF. CDR3 bases: TGTGCCAGCAGCCTAACAGCTAGCGGGCTGAACACCGGGGAGCTGTTTTTT.